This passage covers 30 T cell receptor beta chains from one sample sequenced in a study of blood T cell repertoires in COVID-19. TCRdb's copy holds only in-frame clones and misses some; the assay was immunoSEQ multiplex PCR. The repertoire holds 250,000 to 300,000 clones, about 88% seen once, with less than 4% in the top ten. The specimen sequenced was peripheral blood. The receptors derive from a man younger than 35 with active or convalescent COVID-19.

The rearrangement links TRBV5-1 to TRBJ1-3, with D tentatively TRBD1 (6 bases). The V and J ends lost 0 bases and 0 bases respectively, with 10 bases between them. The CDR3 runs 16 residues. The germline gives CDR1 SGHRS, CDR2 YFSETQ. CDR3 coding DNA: TGCGCCAGCAGCTTGGACGGGGACAACTCTGGAAACACCATATATTTT. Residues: CASSLDGDNSGNTIYF.

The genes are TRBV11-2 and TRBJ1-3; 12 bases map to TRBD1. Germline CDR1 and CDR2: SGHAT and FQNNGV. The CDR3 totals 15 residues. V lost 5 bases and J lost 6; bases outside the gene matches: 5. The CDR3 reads CASSTRDRGLNTIYF. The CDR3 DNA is TGTGCCAGCAGCACCCGGGACAGGGGGCTAAACACCATATATTTT.

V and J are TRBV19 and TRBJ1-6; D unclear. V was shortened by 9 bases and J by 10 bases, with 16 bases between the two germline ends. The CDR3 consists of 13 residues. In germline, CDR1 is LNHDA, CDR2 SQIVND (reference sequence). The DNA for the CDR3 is TGTGCCAGCCAGCCCTCCTCTAGGTCACCCCTCCACTTT. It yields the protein CASQPSSRSPLHF.

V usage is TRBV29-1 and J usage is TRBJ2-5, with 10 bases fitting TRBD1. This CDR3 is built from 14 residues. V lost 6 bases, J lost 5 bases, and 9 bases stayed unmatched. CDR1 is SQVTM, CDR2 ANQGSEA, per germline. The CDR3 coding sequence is TGCAGCGTAAAGGACAGGGGGTATCAGGAGACCCAGTACTTC. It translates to CSVKDRGYQETQYF. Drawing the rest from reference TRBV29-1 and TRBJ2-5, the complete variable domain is SAVISQKPSRDICQRGTSLTIQCQVDSQVTMMFWYRQQPGQSLTLIATANQGSEATYESGFVIDKFPISRPNLTFSTLTVSNMSPEDSSIYLCSVKDRGYQETQYFGPGTRLLVL.

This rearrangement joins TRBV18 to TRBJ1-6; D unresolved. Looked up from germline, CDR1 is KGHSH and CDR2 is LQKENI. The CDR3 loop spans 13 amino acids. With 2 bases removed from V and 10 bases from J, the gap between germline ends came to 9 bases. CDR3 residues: CASSPEDRSPLHF. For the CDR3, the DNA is TGTGCCAGCTCACCAGAGGATCGATCACCCCTCCACTTT.

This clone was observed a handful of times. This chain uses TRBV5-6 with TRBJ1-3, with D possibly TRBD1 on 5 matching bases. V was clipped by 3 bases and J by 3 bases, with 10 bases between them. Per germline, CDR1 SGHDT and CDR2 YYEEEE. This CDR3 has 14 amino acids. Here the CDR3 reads CASSSGVFGNTIYF. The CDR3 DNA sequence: TGTGCCAGCAGCTCGGGGGTTTTTGGAAACACCATATATTTT. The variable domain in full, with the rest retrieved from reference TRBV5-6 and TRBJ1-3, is DAGVTQSPTHLIKTRGQQVTLRCSPKSGHDTVSWYQQALGQGPQFIFQYYEEEERQRGNFPDRFSGHQFPNYSSELNVNALLLGDSALYLCASSSGVFGNTIYFGEGSWLTVV.

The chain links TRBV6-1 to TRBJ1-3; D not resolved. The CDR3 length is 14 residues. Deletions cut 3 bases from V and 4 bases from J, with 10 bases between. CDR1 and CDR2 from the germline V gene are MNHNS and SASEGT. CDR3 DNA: TGTGCCAGCAGTGACAGTCCCTGGGGAAACACCATATATTTT. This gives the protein CASSDSPWGNTIYF.

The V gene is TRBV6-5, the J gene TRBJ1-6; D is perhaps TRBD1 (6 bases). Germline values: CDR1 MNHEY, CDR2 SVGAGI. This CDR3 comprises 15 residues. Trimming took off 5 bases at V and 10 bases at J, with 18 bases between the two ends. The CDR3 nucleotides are TGTGCCAGCAGTAGGGGGGGTCTTTTGGACTCACCCCTCCACTTT. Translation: CASSRGGLLDSPLHF.

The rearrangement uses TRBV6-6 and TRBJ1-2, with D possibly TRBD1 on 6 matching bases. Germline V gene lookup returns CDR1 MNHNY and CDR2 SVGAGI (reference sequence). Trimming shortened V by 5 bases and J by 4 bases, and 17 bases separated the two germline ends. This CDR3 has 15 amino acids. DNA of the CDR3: TGTGCCAGCAGTCGGGGGGGGCAGGTTGTCTATGGCTACACCTTC. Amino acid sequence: CASSRGGQVVYGYTF.

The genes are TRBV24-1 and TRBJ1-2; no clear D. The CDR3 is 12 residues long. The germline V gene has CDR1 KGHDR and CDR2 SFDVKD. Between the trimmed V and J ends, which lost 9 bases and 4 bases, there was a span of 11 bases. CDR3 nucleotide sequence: TGTGCCACCCGAGGACGGGGCTATGGCTACACCTTC. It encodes CATRGRGYGYTF.

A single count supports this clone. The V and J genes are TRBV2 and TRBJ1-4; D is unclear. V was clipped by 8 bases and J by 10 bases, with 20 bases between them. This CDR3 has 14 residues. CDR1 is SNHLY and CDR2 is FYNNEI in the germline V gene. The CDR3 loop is CASGPRTSEGKLFF. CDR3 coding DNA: TGTGCCAGCGGGCCCAGGACCTCGGAGGGAAAACTGTTTTTT. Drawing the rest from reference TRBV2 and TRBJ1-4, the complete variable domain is EPEVTQTPSHQVTQMGQEVILRCVPISNHLYFYWYRQILGQKVEFLVSFYNNEISEKSEIFDDQFSVERPDGSNFTLKIRSTKLEDSAMYFCASGPRTSEGKLFFGSGTQLSVL.

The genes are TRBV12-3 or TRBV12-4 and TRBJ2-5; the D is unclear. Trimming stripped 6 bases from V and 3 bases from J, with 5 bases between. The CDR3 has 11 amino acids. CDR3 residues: CASSLKETQYF. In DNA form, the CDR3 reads TGTGCCAGCAGCCTAAAAGAGACCCAGTACTTC.

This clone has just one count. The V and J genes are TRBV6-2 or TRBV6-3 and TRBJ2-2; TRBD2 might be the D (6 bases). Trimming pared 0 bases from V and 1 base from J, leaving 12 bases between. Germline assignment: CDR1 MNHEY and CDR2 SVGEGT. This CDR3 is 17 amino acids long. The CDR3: CASSYSISSENTGELFF. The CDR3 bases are TGTGCCAGCAGTTACTCGATCTCTAGCGAGAACACCGGGGAGCTGTTTTTT.

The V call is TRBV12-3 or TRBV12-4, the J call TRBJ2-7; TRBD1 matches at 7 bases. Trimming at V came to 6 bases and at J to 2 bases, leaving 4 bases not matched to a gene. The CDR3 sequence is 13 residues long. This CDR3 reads CASRTGTAYEQYF. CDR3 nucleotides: TGTGCCAGCAGGACCGGGACAGCCTACGAGCAGTACTTC.

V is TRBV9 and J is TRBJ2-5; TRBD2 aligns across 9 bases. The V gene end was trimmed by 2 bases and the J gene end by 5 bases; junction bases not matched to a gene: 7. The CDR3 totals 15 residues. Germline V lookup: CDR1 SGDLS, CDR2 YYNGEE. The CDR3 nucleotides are TGTGCCAGCAGCGTTGATGCTAGCGGGACTGAGACCCAGTACTTC. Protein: CASSVDASGTETQYF.

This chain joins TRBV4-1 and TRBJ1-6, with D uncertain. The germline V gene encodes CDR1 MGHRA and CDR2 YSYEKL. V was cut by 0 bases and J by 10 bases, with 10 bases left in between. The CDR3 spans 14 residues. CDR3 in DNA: TGCGCCAGCAGCCAAGAGGTAGCGAGATCACCCCTCCACTTT. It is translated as CASSQEVARSPLHF.

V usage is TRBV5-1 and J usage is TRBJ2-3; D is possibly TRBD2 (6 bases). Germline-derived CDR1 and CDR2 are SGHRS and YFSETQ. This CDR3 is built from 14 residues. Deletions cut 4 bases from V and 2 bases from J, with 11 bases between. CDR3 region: CASSPDYSTDTQYF. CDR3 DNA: TGCGCCAGCAGCCCGGACTATTCCACAGATACGCAGTATTTT.

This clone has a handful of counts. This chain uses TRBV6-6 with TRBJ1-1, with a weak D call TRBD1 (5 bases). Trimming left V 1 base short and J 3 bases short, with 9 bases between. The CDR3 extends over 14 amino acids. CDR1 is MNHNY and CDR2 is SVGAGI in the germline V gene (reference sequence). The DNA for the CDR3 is TGTGCCAGCAGTTACTACGGGGGAGACACTGAAGCTTTCTTT. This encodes CASSYYGGDTEAFF.

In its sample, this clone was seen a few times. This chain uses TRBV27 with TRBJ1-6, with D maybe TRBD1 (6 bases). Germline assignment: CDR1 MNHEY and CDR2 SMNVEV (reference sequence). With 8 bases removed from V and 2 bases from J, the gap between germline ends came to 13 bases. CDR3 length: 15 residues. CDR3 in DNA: TGTGCCAGCGGCAAGGGGGACGCCTATAATTCACCCCTCCACTTT. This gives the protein CASGKGDAYNSPLHF.

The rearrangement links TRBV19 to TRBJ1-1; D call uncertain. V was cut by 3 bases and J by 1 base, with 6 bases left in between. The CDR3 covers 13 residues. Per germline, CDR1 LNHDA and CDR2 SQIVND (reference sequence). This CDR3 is CASSIPGNTEAFF. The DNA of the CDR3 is TGTGCCAGTAGTATCCCGGGGAACACTGAAGCTTTCTTT.

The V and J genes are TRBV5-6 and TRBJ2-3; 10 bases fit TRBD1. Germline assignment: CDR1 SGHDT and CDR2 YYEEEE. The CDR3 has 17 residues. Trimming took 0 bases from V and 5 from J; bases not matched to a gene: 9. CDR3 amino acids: CASSLVPGTGDGDTQYF. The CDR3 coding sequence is TGTGCCAGCAGCTTGGTTCCGGGGACAGGGGACGGAGATACGCAGTATTTT. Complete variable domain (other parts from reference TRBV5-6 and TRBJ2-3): DAGVTQSPTHLIKTRGQQVTLRCSPKSGHDTVSWYQQALGQGPQFIFQYYEEEERQRGNFPDRFSGHQFPNYSSELNVNALLLGDSALYLCASSLVPGTGDGDTQYFGPGTRLTVL.

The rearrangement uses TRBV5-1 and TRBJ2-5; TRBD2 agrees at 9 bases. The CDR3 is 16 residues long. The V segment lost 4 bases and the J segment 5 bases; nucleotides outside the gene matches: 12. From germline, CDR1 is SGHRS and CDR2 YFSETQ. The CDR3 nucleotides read TGCGCCAGCAGCCCTTCCATACCTAGCGGGGCGGAGACCCAGTACTTC. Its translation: CASSPSIPSGAETQYF.

The CDR3 DNA follows: TGTGCTTCAATGGGGCAACGAAACACTGAAGCTTTCTTT. Its protein is CASMGQRNTEAFF. This chain connects TRBV12-3 or TRBV12-4 to TRBJ1-1, with a tentative D call TRBD1 (5 bases). This CDR3 spans 13 amino acids.

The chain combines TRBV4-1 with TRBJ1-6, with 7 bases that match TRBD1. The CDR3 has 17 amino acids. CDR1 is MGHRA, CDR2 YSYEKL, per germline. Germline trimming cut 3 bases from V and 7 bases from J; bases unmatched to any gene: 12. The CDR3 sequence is CASSHYNRDSKNSPLHF. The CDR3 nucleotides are TGCGCCAGCAGCCACTACAACCGGGACAGCAAAAATTCACCCCTCCACTTT.

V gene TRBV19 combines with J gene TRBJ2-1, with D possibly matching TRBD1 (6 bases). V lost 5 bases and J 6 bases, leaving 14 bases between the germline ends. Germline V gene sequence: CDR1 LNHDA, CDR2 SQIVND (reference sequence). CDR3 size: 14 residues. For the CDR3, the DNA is TGTGCCAGTAGTTTCGGGCAGGGGAGCAATGAGCAGTTCTTC. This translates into CASSFGQGSNEQFF.

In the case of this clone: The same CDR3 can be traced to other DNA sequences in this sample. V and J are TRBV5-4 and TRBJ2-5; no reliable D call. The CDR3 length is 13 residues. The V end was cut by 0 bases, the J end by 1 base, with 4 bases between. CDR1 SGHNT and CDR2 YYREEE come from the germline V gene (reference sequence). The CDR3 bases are TGTGCCAGCAGCTTGGGAGTCCAAGAGACCCAGTACTTC. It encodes CASSLGVQETQYF.

CDR3 sequence (DNA): TGTGCTAGTGGCTATAGTACAGGGGTGAACACTGAAGCTTTCTTT. The encoded protein is CASGYSTGVNTEAFF. The J gene is TRBJ1-1, the V gene TRBV12-5; TRBD1 agrees at 7 bases. CDR1 and CDR2 from the germline V gene are LGHNT and FRNRAP. This CDR3 is built from 15 residues. After removal of 6 bases from V and 0 bases from J, the junction contained 7 bases not matched to a gene.

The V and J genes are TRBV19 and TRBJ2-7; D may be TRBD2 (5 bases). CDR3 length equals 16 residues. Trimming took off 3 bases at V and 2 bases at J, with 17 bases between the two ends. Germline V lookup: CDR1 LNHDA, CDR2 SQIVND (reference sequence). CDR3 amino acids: CASSMEESPAPYEQYF. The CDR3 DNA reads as TGTGCCAGTAGTATGGAGGAGAGTCCCGCCCCCTACGAGCAGTACTTC.

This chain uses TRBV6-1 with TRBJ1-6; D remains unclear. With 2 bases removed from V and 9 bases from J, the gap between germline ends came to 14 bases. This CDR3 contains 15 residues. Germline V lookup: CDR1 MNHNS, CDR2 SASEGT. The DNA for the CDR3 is TGTGCCAGCAGTGAAATCCCAGAATTGGTTTCACCCCTCCACTTT. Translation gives CASSEIPELVSPLHF.

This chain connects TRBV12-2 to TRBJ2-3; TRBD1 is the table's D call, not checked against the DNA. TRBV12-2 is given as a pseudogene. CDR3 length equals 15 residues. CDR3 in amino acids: CASRHWTPSTDTQYF. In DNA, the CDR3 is TGTGCAAGTCGCCATTGGACACCCAGCACAGATACGCAGTATTTT.